Each of the 2 T cell receptor beta chains below was sequenced from the same sample in a study of blood T cell repertoires in COVID-19. The protocol was immunoSEQ multiplex PCR, while the TCRdb copy is restricted to in-frame clones and leaves out a portion. The table shows about 230,000 clones, with 70% to 90% occurring only once. Specimen: peripheral blood. The receptors here all came from a man in his forties or fifties with acute or convalescent COVID-19.

On this clone: The same CDR3 arises from other DNA sequences in this sample as well. V usage is TRBV28 and J usage is TRBJ1-5, with 7 bases lining up with TRBD1. The germline V gene has CDR1 MDHEN and CDR2 SYDVKM. CDR3 length: 15 residues. V was clipped by 2 bases and J by 2 bases; unmatched bases: 3. The CDR3 nucleotides read TGTGCCAGCAGTTTACAGGGGGTAGGCAATCAGCCCCAGCATTTT. Translation: CASSLQGVGNQPQHF.

This clone was observed a handful of times. The chain carries TRBV12-3 or TRBV12-4 and TRBJ1-5; no clear D gene. The CDR3 consists of 12 residues. The V end lost 6 bases, the J end lost 0 bases, and 3 bases lay between the germline ends. CDR3 bases: TGTGCCAGCAGCTATAGCAATCAGCCCCAGCATTTT. This codes for CASSYSNQPQHF.